The clone carrying this TCR beta chain was observed many times. Antigen unknown. The data are from a study of CD8 T cells in ankylosing spondylitis. Study-level findings and limits: Made up of several highly homologous variants, a TCR beta motif appeared characteristic of ankylosing spondylitis blood.

The ends lost 0 bases at V and 6 bases at J; junction bases unmatched: 7. The CDR3 is 15 residues long. Germline V gene data show CDR1 as SGDLS and CDR2 as YYNGEE. TCRdb passed the 5' RACE reads through MiXCR, listing each CDR3 protein once. This table has about 42,000 distinct CDR3 sequences, 3% to 4.5% appearing once. The sequencing input was blood, either unsorted or a sorted T cell fraction (not recorded which). This clonotype was obtained from a female donor with ankylosing spondylitis or in good health (not recorded which). This chain joins TRBV9 and TRBJ2-7; 9 bases align to TRBD1. The CDR3 DNA follows: TGTGCCAGCAGCGTAGGAGGACAGGGGACTCGCGAGCAGTACTTC. Protein product: CASSVGGQGTREQYF.